These T cell receptor beta chains were read from a single sample in a study of blood T cell repertoires in COVID-19. Libraries were prepared by immunoSEQ multiplex PCR; TCRdb keeps only in-frame clonotypes and omits some of them. The sample shows around 150,000 clones, less than 80% of them seen only once. Sequencing used peripheral blood. These receptors all stem from a woman aged 80 or over with active or convalescent COVID-19. CDR3s leave out the opening cysteine and the closing phenylalanine or tryptophan. Each record gives: clone size, J gene, V gene, CDR3 protein. Part of the rows lack a size; the others show once, few, many or a class for expanded clones.

few | TRBJ2-1 | TRBV19 | ASRQGLGEQF
once | TRBJ2-5 | TRBV6-2/TRBV6-3 | ASSYLLQETQY
NA | TRBJ1-3 | TRBV7-9 | ASSRQALEGNTIY
NA | TRBJ2-5 | TRBV4-1 | ASSQLNGGSETQY
few | TRBJ1-1 | TRBV11-3 | ASSWRGGEAF
NA | TRBJ2-7 | TRBV4-1 | ASSHGGEGQY
NA | TRBJ1-2 | TRBV2 | ASSRTGGNYGYT
NA | TRBJ1-2 | TRBV28 | ASTPSGTLGSYGYT
NA | TRBJ1-4 | TRBV7-2 | ASSLSATEKLF
NA | TRBJ1-5 | TRBV21-1 | ASSKGGQGWDQPQH
NA | TRBJ1-4 | TRBV6-1 | ASSGRDRGPSNEKLF
few | TRBJ1-1 | TRBV5-1 | ASRIYSTTEAF
NA | TRBJ1-2 | TRBV2 | AKQGGFGYGYT
NA | TRBJ2-5 | TRBV5-1 | ASSLRTSGGETQY
NA | TRBJ1-5 | TRBV28 | ASTLGRWNNQPQH
NA | TRBJ1-3 | TRBV3-1/TRBV3-2 | ASSQDLGTGQPGNTIY
NA | TRBJ1-2 | TRBV5-1 | ASSPDRGRNYGYT
NA | TRBJ2-7 | TRBV27 | ASSPQTGPYEQY
NA | TRBJ2-7 | TRBV5-1 | ASRKGGQGSHEQY
NA | TRBJ1-1 | TRBV5-1 | ASSLLARDDAF
NA | TRBJ2-3 | TRBV24-1 | ATSAPGPNPSTDTQY
once | TRBJ1-5 | TRBV19 | ASSSVNQPQH
NA | TRBJ2-5 | TRBV6-5 | ASSYLGTPNQETQY
NA | TRBJ1-2 | TRBV9 | ASSVVGYGYT
NA | TRBJ2-5 | TRBV12-5 | ASSTGAGRETQY
few | TRBJ2-1 | TRBV10-3 | ATIQGQGGPTSRPHEQF
NA | TRBJ2-1 | TRBV19 | ASNRGARNNEQF
NA | TRBJ1-4 | TRBV19 | ASSIRTGGEKLF
NA | TRBJ1-2 | TRBV2 | ASRGQATSNYGYT
NA | TRBJ1-5 | TRBV3-1/TRBV3-2 | ASSQDTQPQH
NA | TRBJ1-5 | TRBV6-5 | ASRGTGTGDQPQH
NA | TRBJ1-2 | TRBV6-5 | ASSFSGGDGYT
NA | TRBJ1-4 | TRBV7-8 | ASSRPTETGRNEKLF
NA | TRBJ1-4 | TRBV5-1 | ASTTDRGNEKLF
NA | TRBJ1-4 | TRBV28 | ASSPVGDLEKLF
NA | TRBJ2-3 | TRBV2 | ASNPGGAFPDTQY
NA | TRBJ1-5 | TRBV5-4 | ASSLVPGGNQPQH
NA | TRBJ2-1 | TRBV5-6 | ASSLGAGTGNNEQF
NA | TRBJ2-3 | TRBV14 | ASSRGLIPDTQY
NA | TRBJ2-7 | TRBV3-1/TRBV3-2 | ASSQGTGGEQY
NA | TRBJ1-1 | TRBV10-3 | AISEPGLSEAF
NA | TRBJ1-1 | TRBV6-2/TRBV6-3 | ASSYAAGGGTEAF
NA | TRBJ2-2 | TRBV18 | ASHKGAGELF
few | TRBJ1-5 | TRBV12-5 | ASVTTVTTVVNWAQH
NA | TRBJ2-2 | TRBV12-5 | ASGLGRVVGELF
NA | TRBJ1-3 | TRBV25-1 | ASSEAVNSGNTIY
NA | TRBJ1-4 | TRBV6-5 | ASTPTQGTNEKLF
NA | TRBJ1-3 | TRBV11-2 | ASSLAPRGGIISGNTIY
NA | TRBJ2-1 | TRBV5-1 | ASSLALAGGPWSYNEQF
NA | TRBJ2-7 | TRBV3-1/TRBV3-2 | ASSQFGTGGKYYEQY
NA | TRBJ2-2 | TRBV5-6 | ATQRVQGQGPGELF
NA | TRBJ2-3 | TRBV9 | ASSRGVAGIVDTQY